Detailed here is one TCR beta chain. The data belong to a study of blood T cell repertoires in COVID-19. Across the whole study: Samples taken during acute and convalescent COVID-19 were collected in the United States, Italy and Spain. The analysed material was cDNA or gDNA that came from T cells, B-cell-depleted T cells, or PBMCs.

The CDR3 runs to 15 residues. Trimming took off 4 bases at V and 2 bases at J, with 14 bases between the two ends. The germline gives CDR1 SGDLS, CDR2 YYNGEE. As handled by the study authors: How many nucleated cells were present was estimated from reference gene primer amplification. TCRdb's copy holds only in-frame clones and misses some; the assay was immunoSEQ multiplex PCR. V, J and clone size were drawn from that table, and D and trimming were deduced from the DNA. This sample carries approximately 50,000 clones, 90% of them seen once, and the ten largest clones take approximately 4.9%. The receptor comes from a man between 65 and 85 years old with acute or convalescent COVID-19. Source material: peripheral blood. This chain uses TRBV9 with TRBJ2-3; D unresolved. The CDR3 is CASSSEVRLTDTQYF. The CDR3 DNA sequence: TGTGCCAGCAGCTCAGAGGTGCGACTCACAGATACGCAGTATTTT. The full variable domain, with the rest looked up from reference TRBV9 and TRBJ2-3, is DSGVTQTPKHLITATGQRVTLRCSPRSGDLSVYWYQQSLDQGLQFLIQYYNGEERAKGNILERFSAQQFPDLHSELNLSSLELGDSALYFCASSSEVRLTDTQYFGPGTRLTVL.